This T cell receptor beta chain was sequenced for a study of blood T cell repertoires in COVID-19. Study-wide context: PBMCs, B-cell-depleted T cells, or T cells provided the cDNA or gDNA that made up the material.

Produced via immunoSEQ multiplex PCR; TCRdb's table is partial and in-frame only. The sample shows 87,000 or so clones, about 87% of them seen only once. Germline CDR1 SGHRS, CDR2 YFSETQ. This CDR3 region has 14 residues. Trimming took off 4 bases at V and 8 bases at J, with 18 bases between the two ends. This clonotype was obtained from a man older than 75 with acute or convalescent COVID-19. The J gene is TRBJ1-1, the V gene TRBV5-1; D perhaps matches TRBD1 (5 bases). The sequencing input was peripheral blood. CDR3 residues: CASSPAGLRSEAFF. CDR3 in DNA: TGCGCCAGCAGCCCGGCGGGGCTAAGGAGCGAAGCTTTCTTT.